One T cell receptor (beta chain) is described in this entry. No antigen is known for it. Qualities for individual bases were not recorded, and no much larger clone is one base off. Library creation used the immunoSEQ multiplex PCR assay. Rearranged TCR beta chain sequences were amplified using the hsTCRB Kit according to the manufacturer's protocol. An Illumina MiSeq was used to sequence the TCRB libraries. On the study's bioinformatics: The kit vendor's proprietary platform handled demultiplexing, trimming and gene mapping. Drawn from immuneACCESS, this table holds only the in-frame rearrangements with V and J called that TCRdb kept. Clones are partly lost; checked studies trace under half to an unresolved V gene and leave the rest unexplained. The V and J calls and the clone size are those of that table, but D and trimming were determined from the DNA. This sample gives about 130,000 clones in total; roughly 75% of them show up just once. The ten most abundant clones make up 5.5% of the sample.

This record comes from a study of a mutant IDH1 vaccine in newly diagnosed glioma (dated by TCRdb to about 2021). Study-level background: Across visits V03 through V10, patients got a total of eight vaccinations, given in weeks 1, 3, 5, 7, 11, 15, 19 and 23. In the chemotherapy-containing groups, vaccination started alongside temozolomide cycles, whereas in patients who had radiotherapy alone it started 4-6 weeks after radiotherapy. The approximately 30 treated patients were approximately 60% male and around 40% female, with a mean age of approximately 40 years. Before enrollment, patients had received standard therapy of radiotherapy alone, temozolomide alone, or radiochemotherapy with temozolomide; most received the combination. Six visits were used for peripheral blood collection: V03 (baseline), V05, V07, V10, V12 and V13. Longitudinal TCRB deep sequencing was performed for approximately 24 treated patients wherever samples were available for exploratory analyses.

General conclusions and limits of the study: Immune responses induced by the vaccine were seen in more than 85% of patients across multiple MHC alleles. Selection of PBMC samples for TCRB deep sequencing was based on availability. Pseudoprogression appeared unrelated to alterations in the top peripheral T cell clonotypes detected by TCRB sequencing. The authors stated that sample limitations prevented analyses of patient blood samples from being reproduced.

V gives up 0 bases and J gives up 0 bases, and the segment between their germline ends measures 9 bases. The CDR3 covers 17 residues, taking in both the cysteine and the phenylalanine. Only the CDR3 DNA stays, 51 bases, in frame from base 1. CDR1 and CDR2, looked up from the germline V gene (reference sequence), are LNHDA and SQIVND. The sample's time point label, decoded: week 11, during vaccination. Each vaccine dose was 300 ug of a 20-mer mutant IDH1 peptide in Montanide, given subcutaneously with topical imiquimod. Donors had newly diagnosed WHO grade 3 or 4 IDH1-mutant astrocytomas with loss of nuclear ATRX. The samples were drawn from NOA16, a multicentre, single-arm, open-label phase I trial in Germany that tested a mutant IDH1 peptide vaccine in humans for the first time. Genomic DNA for TCRB sequencing was isolated from EDTA blood with the DNeasy Blood and Tissue Kit.

The specimen was PBMCs, collected from a glioma patient whose treatment included an IDH1 peptide vaccine. The source of this sequence is a man aged 35 to 55 with glioma. The V gene is TRBV19 and the J gene is TRBJ2-6, and TRBD2 may be the D gene, going by 5 matching bases. DNA sequence: TGTGCCAGTAGTATAGATCCGGGAACCTCTGGGGCCAACGTCCTGACTTTC. Translated, it reads CASSIDPGTSGANVLTF. With all but the CDR3 taken from the reference TRBV19 and TRBJ2-6 genes, the full variable domain is: DGGITQSPKYLFRKEGQNVTLSCEQNLNHDAMYWYRQDPGQGLRLIYYSQIVNDFQKGDIAEGYSVSREKKESFPLTVTSAQKNPTAFYLCASSIDPGTSGANVLTFGAGSRLTVL.